What follows are 30 T cell receptor beta chains derived from one specimen sequenced in a study of T cell repertoires in cytomegalovirus infection (dated by TCRdb to the late 2010s). The meaning of the sample's treatment or condition label: in vitro stimulation with specific CMV peptide epitopes to enrich CMV-specific T cells. Their antigens remain unidentified. These reads were obtained on an Illumina HiSeq 1500. TCRdb trimmed public reads at Q25 via fastp, called clones via MiXCR and kept in-frame beta chains. For every CDR3 protein sequence, its rows merge into one entry that carries the most common genes and DNA. This sample comprises fewer than 950,000 distinct CDR3 sequences, around a third of them detected only once. The top ten constitute around 12% of the sample. Material: cultured CD8+ T cells from PBMCs, obtained from culture after CMV antigen stimulation. Receptors were obtained from a human donor in good health (CMV status not recorded). Some clones in this sample may be carry-over from other donors' samples.

The chain carries TRBV14 and TRBJ1-3, with D uncertain. V dropped 4 bases and J dropped 0 bases, with 16 bases sitting between them. The CDR3 is 17 amino acids. CDR1 is SGHDN, CDR2 FVKESK, per germline. The CDR3 reads CASSPKEILLSGNTIYF. CDR3 sequence (DNA): TGTGCCAGCAGCCCAAAAGAGATCTTACTCTCTGGAAACACCATATATTTT.

This clonotype has more than one count but fewer than ten. V gene TRBV7-9 combines with J gene TRBJ1-1; no clear D. Germline loops: CDR1 SEHNR, CDR2 FQNEAQ (reference sequence). The CDR3 has 13 residues. V was cut by 1 base and J by 8 bases, with 11 bases left in between. The CDR3 nucleotides read TGTGCCAGCAGCTTAGGCGGGCCCCACGAAGCTTTCTTT. Translated, it gives CASSLGGPHEAFF.

There are a few counts of this clonotype. The chain employs TRBV29-1 and TRBJ2-1, with D unclear. This CDR3 is 11 amino acids long. CDR1 and CDR2 from the germline V gene are SQVTM and ANQGSEA. The V and J ends lost 4 bases and 9 bases respectively, with 10 bases between them. The CDR3, as DNA: TGCAGCGTTGGGCCCCACGCTGAGCAGTTCTTC. Residues: CSVGPHAEQFF.

This clonotype appeared a single time. At one end the junction does not follow the germline gene, possibly because of a read error. The J gene is TRBJ2-5, the V gene TRBV19; perhaps TRBD2 as D (6 bases). The V gene's germline CDR1 is LNHDA and CDR2 SQIVND (reference sequence). This CDR3 contains 11 residues. CDR3 bases: TGTGCCAGTAGCCCGGGAGAGGCCCAGTACTTC. Translated: CASSPGEAQYF.

The table lists this clonotype with a few counts. This chain joins TRBV9 and TRBJ2-2, with 12 bases that match TRBD1. J was trimmed by 2 bases and V by 7 bases; bases with no gene match: 9. Germline V lookup: CDR1 SGDLS, CDR2 YYNGEE. The CDR3 spans 17 residues. The CDR3 DNA follows: TGTGCCAGCCAAAGCCGGGACAGGGGGCAAAACACCGGGGAGCTGTTTTTT. This translates into CASQSRDRGQNTGELFF. Filled out from reference TRBV9 and TRBJ2-2, the complete variable domain reads DSGVTQTPKHLITATGQRVTLRCSPRSGDLSVYWYQQSLDQGLQFLIQYYNGEERAKGNILERFSAQQFPDLHSELNLSSLELGDSALYFCASQSRDRGQNTGELFFGEGSRLTVL.

The CDR3 region has the DNA TGTGCCAGCAGTTACTCCGTAACTGAAGCTTTCTTT. It yields the protein CASSYSVTEAFF. This chain connects TRBV6-6 to TRBJ1-1; D not resolved. The CDR3 has 12 residues. The germline V gene has CDR1 MNHNY and CDR2 SVGAGI (reference sequence). V was clipped by 0 bases and J by 5 bases, with 4 bases between them.

This clonotype has only a few counts. The genes are TRBV20-1 and TRBJ1-1; the D is unclear. V was clipped by 6 bases and J by 3 bases, with 11 bases between them. From germline, CDR1 is DFQATT and CDR2 SNEGSKA (reference sequence). The CDR3 is 12 amino acids. The CDR3 sequence is CSAVTGDTEAFF. CDR3 DNA: TGCAGTGCCGTGACCGGAGACACTGAAGCTTTCTTT.

This clonotype has just a few counts. The chain is built from TRBV7-9 and TRBJ1-2, with 9 bases matching TRBD1. The CDR3 contains 15 residues. Germline CDR1 is SEHNR and CDR2 is FQNEAQ (reference sequence). The ends lost 4 bases at V and 2 bases at J; junction bases unmatched: 5. This CDR3 is CASSSGTGLNYGYTF. CDR3 in DNA: TGTGCCAGCAGCTCTGGGACAGGGCTAAACTATGGCTACACCTTC.

The V gene is TRBV7-8, the J gene TRBJ1-1; D possibly corresponds to TRBD1 (5 bases). Germline-derived CDR1 and CDR2 are SGHVS and FQNEAQ. The V end lost 0 bases, the J end lost 3 bases, and 11 bases lay between the germline ends. The CDR3 has 15 residues. The CDR3 reads CASSLAQGLDTEAFF. The CDR3 coding sequence is TGTGCCAGCAGCTTAGCGCAGGGCCTCGACACTGAAGCTTTCTTT.

V usage is TRBV6-1 and J usage is TRBJ2-3; D remains unclear. Germline CDR1 reads MNHNS; CDR2 reads SASEGT. Trimming took 3 bases from V and 0 from J, leaving 10 bases between them. This CDR3 comprises 15 residues. CDR3 bases: TGTGCCAGCAGTGAGCAGACCCAAAGCACAGATACGCAGTATTTT. Translation gives CASSEQTQSTDTQYF.

V and J are TRBV6-2 or TRBV6-3 and TRBJ2-7; no definite D call. This CDR3 is 12 amino acids long. CDR1 MNHEY and CDR2 SVGEGT come from the germline V gene. Trimming removed 0 bases from V and 7 bases from J, with 7 bases in between. CDR3 protein: CASSYSKAEQYF. CDR3 in DNA: TGTGCCAGCAGTTACTCGAAGGCGGAGCAGTACTTC.

The chain employs TRBV27 and TRBJ2-3, with TRBD1 matching over 8 bases. Trimming at V came to 5 bases and at J to 2 bases, leaving 6 bases not matched to a gene. Germline V CDR1 and CDR2: MNHEY, SMNVEV (reference sequence). The CDR3 runs to 15 residues. CDR3 sequence (DNA): TGTGCCAGCAGTCCCAGGGGGCGCGACACAGATACGCAGTATTTT. Its translation: CASSPRGRDTDTQYF.

This chain uses TRBV15 with TRBJ2-1; D is uncertain. CDR3 length equals 15 residues. Germline loops: CDR1 LNHNV, CDR2 YYDKDF (reference sequence). V lost 0 bases, J lost 0 bases, and 6 bases lay in between. The DNA of the CDR3 is TGTGCCACCAGCAGAGAGCGTTACTCCTACAATGAGCAGTTCTTC. This gives the protein CATSRERYSYNEQFF.

V gene TRBV13 combines with J gene TRBJ2-7; D is unclear. Deletions cut 0 bases from V and 6 bases from J, with 6 bases between. The CDR3 contains 12 residues. Germline-derived CDR1 and CDR2 are PRHDT and FYEKMQ (reference sequence). The CDR3 region is CASSLGNAEQYF. The CDR3 nucleotides are TGTGCCAGCAGCTTAGGAAACGCCGAGCAGTACTTC.

The chain has TRBV7-6 and TRBJ2-7, with D hard to call. From germline, CDR1 is SGHVS and CDR2 FNYEAQ. The CDR3 totals 16 residues. V gave up 4 bases and J gave up 2 bases, with 18 bases separating them. The CDR3 nucleotides are TGTGCCAGCAGCTCGCCTAGACCCCCGCATGCCTACGAGCAGTACTTC. Translating it yields CASSSPRPPHAYEQYF.

V and J are TRBV15 and TRBJ1-1; TRBD1 might be the D (5 bases). The length of the CDR3 is 14 residues. V lost 2 bases and J lost 3, with 10 bases in between. Germline V gene data show CDR1 as LNHNV and CDR2 as YYDKDF (reference sequence). The DNA for the CDR3 is TGTGCCACCAGCAGATATAGGGGAGACACTGAAGCTTTCTTT. Amino acids: CATSRYRGDTEAFF.

This clonotype was recorded many times. CDR3 coding DNA: TGTGCCAGCAGTGGCCGGACAGGGGGCTCCGGGGCCAACGTCCTGACTTTC. As protein: CASSGRTGGSGANVLTF. The V gene is TRBV25-1, the J gene TRBJ2-6; 11 bases are shared with TRBD1. Per germline, CDR1 MGHDK and CDR2 SYGVNS. V lost 4 bases and J lost 4; bases outside the gene matches: 6. This CDR3 spans 17 amino acids.

This clonotype has a handful of counts. The chain uses TRBV6-2 or TRBV6-3 and TRBJ1-1; 9 nucleotides align to TRBD1. This CDR3 is 16 amino acids long. Germline CDR1 reads MNHEY; CDR2 reads SVGEGT. Unmatched junction bases numbered 10, after V lost 7 bases and J lost 1 base. CDR3 sequence (DNA): TGTGCCAGCAACTCATTGGGACAGGGCCCGAACACTGAAGCTTTCTTT. Translation: CASNSLGQGPNTEAFF.

This clonotype has only a few counts. The chain combines TRBV15 with TRBJ2-7; the D gene is possibly TRBD2 (5 bases). Germline lookup yields CDR1 LNHNV and CDR2 YYDKDF (reference sequence). V was shortened by 0 bases and J by 2 bases, with 14 bases between the two germline ends. The CDR3 has 16 amino acids. CDR3: CATSRDLGEAAYEQYF. CDR3 nucleotides: TGTGCCACCAGCAGAGATCTGGGCGAAGCGGCCTACGAGCAGTACTTC.

The CDR3 nucleotides are TGTGCCAGCAGCGGATCCAGGGGGGGCGAAAAACTGTTTTTT. Its translation: CASSGSRGGEKLFF. The chain joins TRBV9 to TRBJ1-4, with 7 bases that match TRBD1. The CDR3 length is 14 residues. V was clipped by 3 bases and J by 8 bases; unmatched bases: 7. Germline V gene lookup returns CDR1 SGDLS and CDR2 YYNGEE.

This clonotype came up many times. The chain uses TRBV7-6 and TRBJ2-6, with 8 bases matching TRBD1. The CDR3 sequence is 17 residues long. V lost 3 bases, J lost 0 bases, and 4 bases stayed unmatched. Germline V gene data show CDR1 as SGHVS and CDR2 as FNYEAQ. CDR3 residues: CASSFGTGRSGANVLTF. DNA for the CDR3: TGTGCCAGCAGCTTCGGGACAGGCCGCTCTGGGGCCAACGTCCTGACTTTC.

This chain links TRBV28 with TRBJ1-2; D possibly corresponds to TRBD1 (6 bases). Germline V gives CDR1 MDHEN, CDR2 SYDVKM. V was trimmed by 6 bases and J by 4 bases, leaving 15 bases between them. This CDR3 has 14 residues. This CDR3 is CASRIPGRGYGYTF. The CDR3 bases are TGTGCCAGCAGAATCCCCGGCAGGGGCTATGGCTACACCTTC.

This clonotype appeared a few times. This chain links TRBV7-3 with TRBJ1-1; D is uncertain. Trimming took off 5 bases at V and 4 bases at J, with 17 bases between the two ends. The CDR3 has 15 residues. The germline V gene encodes CDR1 SGHTA and CDR2 FQGTGA. The CDR3 region has the DNA TGTGCCAGCAGCCCCTTCCTGGTGCGATCCACTGAAGCTTTCTTT. Its translation is CASSPFLVRSTEAFF.

This clonotype occurred many times. This chain connects TRBV7-2 to TRBJ1-6; 7 bases are a match to TRBD1. This CDR3 is built from 14 residues. CDR1 and CDR2 (germline): SGHTA, FQGNSA. The V segment lost 8 bases and the J segment 0 bases; nucleotides outside the gene matches: 1. The CDR3 DNA follows: TGTGCCAGCGGGGACAGCTCCTATAATTCACCCCTCCACTTT. The encoded protein is CASGDSSYNSPLHF.

The genes are TRBV6-5 and TRBJ1-1; D unresolved. V was cut by 4 bases and J by 3 bases, with 12 bases left in between. CDR3 length: 14 amino acids. Germline loops: CDR1 MNHEY, CDR2 SVGAGI. CDR3 in amino acids: CASSSALGYTEAFF. DNA for the CDR3: TGTGCCAGCAGTTCCGCGTTAGGATACACTGAAGCTTTCTTT.

The chain couples TRBV4-1 to TRBJ1-2; D unresolved. CDR3 length equals 15 residues. Trimming pared 0 bases from V and 4 bases from J, leaving 12 bases between. CDR1 is MGHRA, CDR2 YSYEKL, per germline. CDR3 DNA: TGCGCCAGCAGCCAAGAGAATACGGGCGCCTATGGCTACACCTTC. Translated, it gives CASSQENTGAYGYTF.

V usage is TRBV14 and J usage is TRBJ2-2; D not resolved. V was trimmed by 3 bases and J by 4 bases, leaving 12 bases between them. The CDR3 spans 15 residues. Germline CDR1 and CDR2: SGHDN and FVKESK. The CDR3 DNA is TGTGCCAGCAGCCAGGAACTCTGGGGCACCGGGGAGCTGTTTTTT. This sequence encodes CASSQELWGTGELFF. Using reference TRBV14 and TRBJ2-2 for the parts outside the CDR3, the full variable domain is EAGVTQFPSHSVIEKGQTVTLRCDPISGHDNLYWYRRVMGKEIKFLLHFVKESKQDESGMPNNRFLAERTGGTYSTLKVQPAELEDSGVYFCASSQELWGTGELFFGEGSRLTVL.

At least ten counts were recorded for this clonotype. The V gene is TRBV7-9, the J gene TRBJ1-2, with D tentatively TRBD1 (5 bases). CDR1 and CDR2 from the germline V gene are SEHNR and FQNEAQ (reference sequence). The CDR3 covers 12 residues. The V gene lost 0 bases and the J gene lost 6 bases, with 5 bases spanning the gap. CDR3 nucleotides: TGTGCCAGCAGCTTAGCCAGGGATGGCTACACCTTC. Amino acids: CASSLARDGYTF.

This clonotype came up many times. The chain combines TRBV19 with TRBJ2-3; TRBD2 agrees at 7 bases. V was clipped by 3 bases and J by 13 bases; unmatched bases: 10. Germline assignment: CDR1 LNHDA and CDR2 SQIVND (reference sequence). This CDR3 contains 13 residues. CDR3 nucleotide sequence: TGTGCCAGTAGTATGAATAGGGCGGGAGAAGAGTATTTT. It encodes CASSMNRAGEEYF.

There are a few counts of this clonotype. The chain has TRBV12-3 or TRBV12-4 and TRBJ1-2; D is undetermined. This CDR3 is 16 amino acids long. V dropped 1 base and J dropped 4 bases, with 16 bases sitting between them. CDR3 nucleotides: TGTGCCAGCAGTTTAGGCCGGAGAGGTGGGCTCTATGGCTACACCTTC. Its translation: CASSLGRRGGLYGYTF.